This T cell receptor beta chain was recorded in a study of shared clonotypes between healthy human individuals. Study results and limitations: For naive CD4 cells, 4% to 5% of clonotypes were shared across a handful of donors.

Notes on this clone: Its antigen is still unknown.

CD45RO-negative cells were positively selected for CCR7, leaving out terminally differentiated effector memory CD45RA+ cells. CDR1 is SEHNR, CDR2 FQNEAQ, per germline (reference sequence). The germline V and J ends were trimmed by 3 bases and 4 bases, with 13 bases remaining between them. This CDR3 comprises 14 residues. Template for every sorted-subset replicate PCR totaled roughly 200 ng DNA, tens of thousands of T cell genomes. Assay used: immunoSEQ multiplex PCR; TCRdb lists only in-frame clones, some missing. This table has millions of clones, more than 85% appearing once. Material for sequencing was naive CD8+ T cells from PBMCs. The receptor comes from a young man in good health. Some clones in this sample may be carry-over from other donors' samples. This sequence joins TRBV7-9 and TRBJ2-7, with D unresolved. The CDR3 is CASSLLAPEYEQYF. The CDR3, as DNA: TGTGCCAGCAGCTTGCTCGCGCCCGAGTACGAGCAGTACTTC.